Listed below are T cell receptor beta chains from one sample, sequenced in a study of OX40 agonist ivuxolimab in advanced cancers. Data came from immunoSEQ multiplex PCR; TCRdb stores just in-frame clones and leaves some out. Among 70,000 to 95,000 clones, around 80% were seen once, and the ten largest hold less than 0.85%. This specimen consisted of CD4+ or CD8+ T cells sorted from blood, obtained in a trial of the OX40 agonist ivuxolimab. These receptors originate from an adult with an advanced solid tumor such as melanoma, head and neck, liver or kidney cancer. The CDR3 runs from the conserved cysteine through the conserved F or W. The D gene is left open where the match is weak. Rows may omit the clone size; those that give it use once, few, many or a size class.

. TRBJ1-2 TRBV5-1 . TGCGCCAGCAGCTTGGGAGCTTCCGGATCCTATGGCTACACCTTC CASSLGASGSYGYTF
. TRBJ1-5 TRBV6-5 TRBD1 TGTGCCACCAAAATCGGACAGGGGAAGCAGCCCCAGCATTTT CATKIGQGKQPQHF
. TRBJ2-4 TRBV30 . TGTGCCTGGAGTGTACACAGGGAGGTTAACATTCAGTACTTC CAWSVHREVNIQYF
. TRBJ2-2 TRBV9 . TGTGCCAGCAGCGTAGCTACGGGCGCCGGGGAGCTGTTTTTT CASSVATGAGELFF
. TRBJ1-1 TRBV28 . TGTGCCAGCACCATCCTTGGGAGGGCCTCAATCTTT CASTILGRASIF
. TRBJ2-1 TRBV5-4 TRBD2 TGTGCCAGCAGCTTCATGAGCGGGAGGACCCACAATGAGCAGTTCTTC CASSFMSGRTHNEQFF
. TRBJ2-5 TRBV5-1 TRBD2 TGCGCCAGCAGCTTAAGTGCAACGGGGGGGCAAGAGACCCAGTACTTC CASSLSATGGQETQYF
. TRBJ1-2 TRBV6-6 . TGTGCCAGCAATCTATACGGCTACACCTTC CASNLYGYTF
. TRBJ2-4 TRBV19 . TGTGCCAGTGCGTACAGCAGGGGATTGAGCAACATTCAGTACTTC CASAYSRGLSNIQYF
. TRBJ1-2 TRBV28 . TGTGCCAGCAGTTTGGGGAACTATGGCTACACCTTC CASSLGNYGYTF
. TRBJ1-4 TRBV20-1 . TGCAGTGCACTAGGAAGTGAAAAACTGTTTTTT CSALGSEKLFF
. TRBJ2-1 TRBV9 . TGTGCCAGCAGCCTAGGAGGGCCGGTGAATGAGCAGTTCTTC CASSLGGPVNEQFF
. TRBJ2-1 TRBV7-2 TRBD1 TGTGCCAGCAGCCGGGACAGCCACAATGAGCAGTTCTTC CASSRDSHNEQFF
. TRBJ2-7 TRBV18 . TGTGCCAGCTCACCATGGGGGGCAGCCGAGCAGTACTTC CASSPWGAAEQYF
few TRBJ2-5 TRBV23-1 TRBD1 TGCGCCAGCAGTCAATCGGCCCCAGGGGGCGGTGAGACCCAGTACTTC CASSQSAPGGGETQYF
. TRBJ2-2 TRBV18 . TGTGCCAGCTCACCAAATCGGGGCAGGAACACCGGGGAGCTGTTTTTT CASSPNRGRNTGELFF
. TRBJ2-7 TRBV21-1 . TGTGCCAGCAAAAGGGGGAGGGACCCTTCCTACGAGCAGTACTTC CASKRGRDPSYEQYF
. TRBJ1-4 TRBV7-2 . TGTGCCAGCAGCTTTAGGGCTTACGGGGCCAATGAAAAACTGTTTTTT CASSFRAYGANEKLFF
. TRBJ1-2 TRBV10-1 . TGCGCCAGCAGTGAAAGGGGTCCCTTATATGGCTACACCTTC CASSERGPLYGYTF
. TRBJ2-7 TRBV28 TRBD2 TGTGCCGCAACCGGGAGGGCCGCCTACGAGCAGTACTTC CAATGRAAYEQYF
. TRBJ1-1 TRBV7-6 . TGTGCCAGCGGACTACAGAGGAACACTGAAGCTTTCTTT CASGLQRNTEAFF
few TRBJ2-7 TRBV2 . TGTGCCAGCAGATACGGACTATTGGGGAACTTC CASRYGLLGNF
. TRBJ1-2 TRBV7-3 . TGTGCCAGCAGCTTAGTTAACTATGGCTACACCTTC CASSLVNYGYTF
. TRBJ2-7 TRBV5-4 . TGTGCCAGCAGCAGAGGGGGGGCAGAAGCCTACGAGCAGTACTTC CASSRGGAEAYEQYF
. TRBJ2-7 TRBV28 TRBD2 TGTGCCAGCGCGACCGGGACTAGCGTGTACGAGCAGTACTTC CASATGTSVYEQYF
. TRBJ2-5 TRBV5-1 . TGCGCCAGCAGCTTAGGGGCGATCCCGGGACAAGAGACCCAGTACTTC CASSLGAIPGQETQYF
once TRBJ2-2 TRBV7-9 TRBD2 TGTGCCACCCCGGGTGCGGGGGGAAACACCGGGGAGCTGTTTTTT CATPGAGGNTGELFF
. TRBJ1-2 TRBV18 . TGTGCCAGCTCACCTGCTCTGAACGGGGCTAGGGGCTACACCTTC CASSPALNGARGYTF
. TRBJ1-2 TRBV7-2 . TGTGCCAGCAGCTTGGGGCGGTTATCTAACTATGGCTACACCTTC CASSLGRLSNYGYTF
. TRBJ1-1 TRBV11-2 . TGTGCCAGCAGCCTGAGGGGACAAGCTAGCACTGAAGCTTTCTTT CASSLRGQASTEAFF
. TRBJ2-7 TRBV20-1 . TGCAGTGCTAGAGATATACACGAGCAGTACTTC CSARDIHEQYF
few TRBJ2-3 TRBV5-4 TRBD2 TGTGCCAGCAGCTTGGGAATCCGGCAGGGACTAGTGGGGGATACGCAGTATTTT CASSLGIRQGLVGDTQYF
. TRBJ2-3 TRBV18 TRBD2 TGTGCCAGCTCATTAGCGGGAGTGGCAGATACGCAGTATTTT CASSLAGVADTQYF
. TRBJ2-1 TRBV4-2 TRBD2 TGTGCCAGCAGCCAAGCTAGCGGGGATGATGAGCAGTTCTTC CASSQASGDDEQFF
. TRBJ2-7 TRBV5-8 . TGTGCCAGCAACTCCCTGGCCCCCTACGAGCAGTACTTC CASNSLAPYEQYF
. TRBJ2-5 TRBV2 . TGTGCCAGCAGGGTGAAGACCCAGTACTTC CASRVKTQYF
. TRBJ1-4 TRBV28 TRBD1 TGTGCCAGCAGCCCCGGACAGGGGAAGGAACATAATGAAAAACTGTTTTTT CASSPGQGKEHNEKLFF
. TRBJ2-6 TRBV25-1 . TGTGCCAGCAGTAACTCTGGGGCCAACGTCCTGACTTTC CASSNSGANVLTF
. TRBJ2-2 TRBV11-2 TRBD1 TGTGCCAGCAGCCTAGGACAGGGTGGCGCCACCGGGGAGCTGTTTTTT CASSLGQGGATGELFF
. TRBJ1-4 TRBV11-3 . TGTGCCAGCAGCGGACCAGGTGCCGGCGAAAAACTGTTTTTT CASSGPGAGEKLFF
. TRBJ1-2 TRBV7-7 . TGTGCCAGCAGCTTAGCCGGGAACTATGGCTACACCTTC CASSLAGNYGYTF
. TRBJ1-1 TRBV28 . TGTGCCAGCAGCCAGGCTGGTGGATCCACTGAAGCTTTCTTT CASSQAGGSTEAFF
. TRBJ1-2 TRBV30 . TGTGCCTGGAGTGTCGGGGGGGCAGGCTATGGCTACACCTTC CAWSVGGAGYGYTF
. TRBJ1-1 TRBV7-6 . TGTGCCAGCAGCTTAGCGGCCCGGACTGAAGCTTTCTTT CASSLAARTEAFF
. TRBJ2-7 TRBV5-5 . TGTGCCAGCAGCTTCATGCTCATGACCTACGAGCAGTACTTC CASSFMLMTYEQYF
few TRBJ1-4 TRBV29-1 . TGCAGCGTTGCCCTTAGTGAAAAACTGTTTTTT CSVALSEKLFF
. TRBJ2-3 TRBV27 . TGTGCCAGCAGTCCCCATAACACAGATACGCAGTATTTT CASSPHNTDTQYF
. TRBJ2-1 TRBV6-1 TRBD1 TGTGCCAGCAGCCGGGACAGGGACAATGAGCAGTTCTTC CASSRDRDNEQFF
. TRBJ2-7 TRBV7-6 . TGTGCCAGCAGCTTGACCCTCTACGAGCAGTACTTC CASSLTLYEQYF
. TRBJ1-1 TRBV7-9 . TGTGCCAGCAGCTTAAACTCTGGCACTGAAGCTTTCTTT CASSLNSGTEAFF